This entry is about one T cell receptor beta chain. These data originate in a study of blood T cells in healthy people across ages. Every donor gave about 9 milliliters of peripheral blood. Trimming left V 4 bases short and J 0 bases short, with 11 bases between. The CDR3 extends over 15 amino acids. Germline assignment: CDR1 SGHTA and CDR2 FQGNSA. Alongside a J-beta primer mix, a sample-barcoded 5' primer served in a second PCR lasting 7 to 11 cycles. Each cDNA molecule carried a tag from a template-switch adaptor that contained 12 random nucleotides. Sequencing of every sample gave 3 million or more CDR3-containing paired-end reads. MiXCR was run by TCRdb on the 5' RACE reads, yielding one entry per CDR3 protein. The table has over 950,000 distinct CDR3 sequences, roughly 51% seen once; the top ten hold about 22%.

The genes are TRBV7-2 and TRBJ2-3; no clear D gene. The sample taken for sequencing was blood. The receptor's source is an older woman in good health. For the CDR3, the DNA is TGTACCAGCAGCTCCACCTTCGGGAGCACAGATACGCAGTATTTT. It yields the protein CTSSSTFGSTDTQYF.